A single sample is the source of the 6 T cell receptor beta chains below, sequenced in a study of vaccination effects on CD4 cells after COVID-19 (dated by TCRdb to between 2021 and 2024). The ViraFEST assay stimulated PBMC with viral peptide pools and then used TCR sequencing to identify antigen-specific CD4+ T cell clonotypes by expansion. After less than 13 days of culture, CD4+ T cells were isolated with the EasySep CD4+ T cell isolation kit. Libraries were prepared through the immunoSEQ multiplex PCR assay. In TCRdb, the immuneACCESS table is reduced to in-frame sequences with V and J assigned. These tables do not hold every clone; where another copy was compared, an unresolved V gene accounts for under half, and the others remain unexplained. This sample comprises approximately 82,000 clones, roughly four fifths of them detected only once. Roughly 1.7% of the sample goes to the ten largest clones.

The antigens for these receptors are not known. This sample comprised CD4+ T cells from PBMCs cultured with HCoV-229E spike peptides, obtained before COVID-19 vaccination. Per the publication, the cell subset or site label means: HCoV-229E spike overlapping peptide pool stimulation. The origin of the receptors is a human donor who received a COVID-19 vaccine.

The chain employs TRBV29-1 and TRBJ2-5; TRBD2 matches at 8 bases. V lost 7 bases to trimming and J lost 4 bases; unmatched junction nucleotides: 5. Germline loops: CDR1 SQVTM, CDR2 ANQGSEA. The CDR3 loop spans 12 amino acids. CDR3 sequence reads: CSATRGAETQYF. The DNA of the CDR3 is TGCAGCGCGACGCGGGGGGCAGAGACCCAGTACTTC.

J is TRBJ2-5 and V is TRBV9; tentative D call: TRBD2 (6 bases). CDR1 and CDR2 (germline): SGDLS, YYNGEE. This CDR3 contains 13 residues. V lost 2 bases, J lost 4 bases, and 9 bases lay in between. CDR3 coding DNA: TGTGCCAGCAGCGTTCTCGGGGGAGAGACCCAGTACTTC. Translated: CASSVLGGETQYF. Full variable domain (outside the CDR3, taken from reference TRBV9 and TRBJ2-5): DSGVTQTPKHLITATGQRVTLRCSPRSGDLSVYWYQQSLDQGLQFLIQYYNGEERAKGNILERFSAQQFPDLHSELNLSSLELGDSALYFCASSVLGGETQYFGPGTRLLVL.

The chain combines TRBV28 with TRBJ1-2; no clear D gene. Trimming left V 7 bases short and J 0 bases short, with 9 bases between. Germline CDR1 and CDR2: MDHEN and SYDVKM. This CDR3 is built from 13 residues. This chain's CDR3 is CASTITANYGYTF. CDR3 bases: TGTGCCAGCACCATAACAGCTAACTATGGCTACACCTTC.

V is TRBV19 and J is TRBJ2-2, with 10 nucleotides matching TRBD2. The V gene's germline CDR1 is LNHDA and CDR2 SQIVND (reference sequence). V trimming: 5 bases; J trimming: 2 bases; junction bases outside the gene matches: 5. This CDR3 spans 16 amino acids. For the CDR3, the DNA is TGTGCCAGTAGTCTGAGCGGGGGGGCCAACACCGGGGAGCTGTTTTTT. Translation gives CASSLSGGANTGELFF.

The J gene is TRBJ2-3, the V gene TRBV5-8; 11 positions match TRBD2. This CDR3 is built from 20 residues. Germline assignment: CDR1 SGHTS and CDR2 YDEGEE. The V segment lost 1 base and the J segment 4 bases; nucleotides outside the gene matches: 17. CDR3 region: CASSLFPLAGGQSKADTQYF. CDR3 DNA: TGTGCCAGCAGCTTGTTTCCTCTAGCGGGGGGCCAGAGTAAGGCAGATACGCAGTATTTT.

The rearrangement links TRBV5-6 to TRBJ2-3; maybe TRBD1 (5 bases). Trimming shortened V by 4 bases and J by 2 bases, and 11 bases separated the two germline ends. Per germline, CDR1 SGHDT and CDR2 YYEEEE. The CDR3 is 14 amino acids. CDR3 loop: CASSMGHTTDTQYF. The CDR3 region has the DNA TGTGCCAGCAGCATGGGGCACACCACAGATACGCAGTATTTT. Complete variable domain (other parts from reference TRBV5-6 and TRBJ2-3): DAGVTQSPTHLIKTRGQQVTLRCSPKSGHDTVSWYQQALGQGPQFIFQYYEEEERQRGNFPDRFSGHQFPNYSSELNVNALLLGDSALYLCASSMGHTTDTQYFGPGTRLTVL.